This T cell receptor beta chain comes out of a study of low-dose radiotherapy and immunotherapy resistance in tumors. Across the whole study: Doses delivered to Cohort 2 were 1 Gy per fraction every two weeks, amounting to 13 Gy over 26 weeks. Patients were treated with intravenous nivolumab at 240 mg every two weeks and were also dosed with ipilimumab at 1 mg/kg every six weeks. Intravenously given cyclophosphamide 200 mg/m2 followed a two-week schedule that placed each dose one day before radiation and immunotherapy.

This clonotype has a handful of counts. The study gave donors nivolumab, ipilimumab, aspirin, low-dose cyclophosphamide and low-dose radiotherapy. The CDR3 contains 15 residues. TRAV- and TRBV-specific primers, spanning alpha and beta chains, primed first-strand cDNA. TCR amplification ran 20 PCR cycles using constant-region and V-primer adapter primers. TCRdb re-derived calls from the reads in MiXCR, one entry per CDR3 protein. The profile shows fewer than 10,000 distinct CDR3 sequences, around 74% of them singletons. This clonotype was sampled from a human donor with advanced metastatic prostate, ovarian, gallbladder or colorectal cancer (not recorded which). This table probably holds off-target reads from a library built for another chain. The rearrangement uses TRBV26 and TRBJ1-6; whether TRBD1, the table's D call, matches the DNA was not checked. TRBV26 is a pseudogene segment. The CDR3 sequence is CASSGSGYSNSPLHF. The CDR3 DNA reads TGTGCCAGCAGTGGGTCAGGGTATAGTAATTCACCCCTCCACTTT.